The rows below give T cell receptor beta chains drawn from one sample of a study of T cells after yellow fever vaccination. Via MiXCR, TCRdb re-called the 5' RACE reads, giving one row per CDR3 protein. The table includes some 110,000 distinct CDR3 sequences, 7.5% to 9.5% detected once. Sequences were derived from CD8+ T cells sorted from PBMCs, sampled 45 days after the yellow fever booster vaccination. The receptor set was obtained from a man aged 25-45 years who received the YFV17D yellow fever vaccine. Both conserved end residues are part of each CDR3. The D gene is left open where the match is weak. A clone size is listed for some rows: how often the clone was seen (once, few, many), or a class if it is expanded.

J gene: TRBJ1-2; D gene: TRBD1; V gene: TRBV19; clone size: many; CDR3 DNA: TGTGCCAGTAGCCAGGGGGACTATGGCTACACCTTC; CDR3 protein: CASSQGDYGYTF
J gene: TRBJ2-3; D gene: -; V gene: TRBV5-1; clone size: many; CDR3 DNA: TGCGCCAGCAGCTTGGAGCGTTCCACAGATACGCAGTATTTT; CDR3 protein: CASSLERSTDTQYF
J gene: TRBJ2-7; D gene: -; V gene: TRBV5-1; clone size: -; CDR3 DNA: TGCGCCAGCAGCCCGGGGGACATAACCTACGAGCAGTACTTC; CDR3 protein: CASSPGDITYEQYF
J gene: TRBJ2-6; D gene: -; V gene: TRBV19; clone size: few; CDR3 DNA: TGTGCCAGTAGCCCGCCCCGGGCTGGGGCCAACGTCCTGACTTTC; CDR3 protein: CASSPPRAGANVLTF
J gene: TRBJ1-4; D gene: -; V gene: TRBV4-3; clone size: few; CDR3 DNA: TGCGCCAGCAGCCAAGATGAGGGGAGGGAAAAACTGTTTTTT; CDR3 protein: CASSQDEGREKLFF
J gene: TRBJ1-2; D gene: -; V gene: TRBV20-1; clone size: many; CDR3 DNA: TGCAGTGCCTTGGGGGCCGGCTACACCTTC; CDR3 protein: CSALGAGYTF
J gene: TRBJ2-7; D gene: -; V gene: TRBV29-1; clone size: many; CDR3 DNA: TGCAGCGTCGGCGCGGCGATTAACTACGAGCAGTACTTC; CDR3 protein: CSVGAAINYEQYF
J gene: TRBJ2-5; D gene: -; V gene: TRBV9; clone size: many; CDR3 DNA: TGTGCCAGCAGCCCAGAACCCGGCATGGGTTGGGATCAAGAGACCCAGTACTTC; CDR3 protein: CASSPEPGMGWDQETQYF
J gene: TRBJ2-7; D gene: -; V gene: TRBV7-3; clone size: -; CDR3 DNA: TGTGCCAGCCGCTTGGTCGGTCCACGATACGAGCAGTACTTC; CDR3 protein: CASRLVGPRYEQYF
J gene: TRBJ2-3; D gene: TRBD2; V gene: TRBV27; clone size: -; CDR3 DNA: TGTGCCAGCAGTACCGGGAGGGCAACTTATCCGCAGTATTTT; CDR3 protein: CASSTGRATYPQYF
J gene: TRBJ2-7; D gene: -; V gene: TRBV5-1; clone size: many; CDR3 DNA: TGCGCCAGCAGCTTGGAGTGGTCCTACGAGCAGTACTTC; CDR3 protein: CASSLEWSYEQYF
J gene: TRBJ2-7; D gene: TRBD1; V gene: TRBV25-1; clone size: many; CDR3 DNA: TGTGCCAGCAGTAGCCGGGACAGCCCTGAGCAGTACTTC; CDR3 protein: CASSSRDSPEQYF
J gene: TRBJ2-7; D gene: -; V gene: TRBV20-1; clone size: many; CDR3 DNA: TGCAGTGCTATACCGGGACTCAAGTTCGAGCAGTACTTC; CDR3 protein: CSAIPGLKFEQYF
J gene: TRBJ2-3; D gene: -; V gene: TRBV6-2/TRBV6-3; clone size: -; CDR3 DNA: TGTGCCAGCTTTGCGGCCAGCACAGATACGCAGTATTTT; CDR3 protein: CASFAASTDTQYF
J gene: TRBJ2-7; D gene: -; V gene: TRBV14; clone size: many; CDR3 DNA: TGTGCCAGCAGCCAGGGGGCGAGGGTGAGTGAGCAGTACTTC; CDR3 protein: CASSQGARVSEQYF
J gene: TRBJ2-5; D gene: -; V gene: TRBV27; clone size: many; CDR3 DNA: TGTGCCAGCAGTTTCATCCGGGACACTGGGTACCAAGAGACCCAGTACTTC; CDR3 protein: CASSFIRDTGYQETQYF
J gene: TRBJ2-5; D gene: TRBD2; V gene: TRBV7-8; clone size: many; CDR3 DNA: TGTGCCAGCAGTTGGGGGGGTGTCGAGACCCAGTACTTC; CDR3 protein: CASSWGGVETQYF
J gene: TRBJ2-3; D gene: TRBD2; V gene: TRBV6-5; clone size: many; CDR3 DNA: TGTGCCAGCAGTTACGACCCGGGAGGTCCAGATACGCAGTATTTT; CDR3 protein: CASSYDPGGPDTQYF
J gene: TRBJ2-7; D gene: -; V gene: TRBV14; clone size: few; CDR3 DNA: TGTGCCAGCAGCCAAGATCCGGGCAGCGCTTTGGGCGAGCAGTACTTC; CDR3 protein: CASSQDPGSALGEQYF
J gene: TRBJ2-7; D gene: -; V gene: TRBV12-3/TRBV12-4; clone size: many; CDR3 DNA: TGTGCCAGCAGTTCACAGACCTACGAGCAGTACTTC; CDR3 protein: CASSSQTYEQYF
J gene: TRBJ2-1; D gene: TRBD2; V gene: TRBV29-1; clone size: many; CDR3 DNA: TGCAGCGTTGAAGGCCTAACTAGCGGGAGCGCCAATGAGCAGTTCTTC; CDR3 protein: CSVEGLTSGSANEQFF
J gene: TRBJ2-1; D gene: -; V gene: TRBV5-1; clone size: many; CDR3 DNA: TGCGCCAGCAGCCCGGGGCTAGGGGGGGATGAGCAGTTCTTC; CDR3 protein: CASSPGLGGDEQFF
J gene: TRBJ2-3; D gene: TRBD2; V gene: TRBV2; clone size: many; CDR3 DNA: TGTGCCAGCAGTGATCCGGGAGGGACCACAGATACGCAGTATTTT; CDR3 protein: CASSDPGGTTDTQYF
J gene: TRBJ2-1; D gene: -; V gene: TRBV10-2; clone size: -; CDR3 DNA: TGCGCCAGCAGTGACAAACAGTCCTACAATGAGCAGTTCTTC; CDR3 protein: CASSDKQSYNEQFF
J gene: TRBJ2-2; D gene: -; V gene: TRBV11-2; clone size: many; CDR3 DNA: TGTGCCAGCAGCAAAGCGGTGAGACTCTCATCCGGGGAGCTGTTTTTT; CDR3 protein: CASSKAVRLSSGELFF
J gene: TRBJ2-7; D gene: -; V gene: TRBV18; clone size: few; CDR3 DNA: TGTGCCAGCTCACCACCAGGATTTTACGAGCAGTACTTC; CDR3 protein: CASSPPGFYEQYF
J gene: TRBJ2-3; D gene: TRBD2; V gene: TRBV7-2; clone size: many; CDR3 DNA: TGTGCCAGCAGCCCCGGGACTAGCGGGAGCGCAGATACGCAGTATTTT; CDR3 protein: CASSPGTSGSADTQYF
J gene: TRBJ1-2; D gene: -; V gene: TRBV3-1; clone size: -; CDR3 DNA: TGTGCCAGCAGCGACGGCAATACCTATGGCTACACCTTC; CDR3 protein: CASSDGNTYGYTF
J gene: TRBJ2-7; D gene: -; V gene: TRBV6-2/TRBV6-3; clone size: -; CDR3 DNA: TGTGCCAGCAGTAACCCAGACAGCAGCAACTACGAGCAGTACTTC; CDR3 protein: CASSNPDSSNYEQYF
J gene: TRBJ2-1; D gene: TRBD2; V gene: TRBV19; clone size: few; CDR3 DNA: TGTGCCAGCAGTAGCGGGACCACAACCTACAATGAGCAGTTCTTC; CDR3 protein: CASSSGTTTYNEQFF
J gene: TRBJ2-5; D gene: -; V gene: TRBV12-3/TRBV12-4; clone size: many; CDR3 DNA: TGTGCCAGCAGTTTAGTCTCAGAAGAGACCCAGTACTTC; CDR3 protein: CASSLVSEETQYF
J gene: TRBJ2-5; D gene: -; V gene: TRBV18; clone size: many; CDR3 DNA: TGTGCCAGCTCACCGGCAGGTTCCCAGTACTTC; CDR3 protein: CASSPAGSQYF
J gene: TRBJ2-7; D gene: -; V gene: TRBV27; clone size: many; CDR3 DNA: TGTGCCAGCAGGTTGACCACTAGTTCTCATGACCAGCAGTACTTC; CDR3 protein: CASRLTTSSHDQQYF
J gene: TRBJ2-5; D gene: -; V gene: TRBV5-5; clone size: -; CDR3 DNA: TGTGCCAGCAGCTTGGCTCTTGGCCAGACCCAGTACTTC; CDR3 protein: CASSLALGQTQYF
J gene: TRBJ1-1; D gene: -; V gene: TRBV4-1; clone size: few; CDR3 DNA: TGCGCCAGCAGCCCCGGCGACGGTGGGACTGAAGCTTTCTTT; CDR3 protein: CASSPGDGGTEAFF
J gene: TRBJ1-2; D gene: -; V gene: TRBV3-1; clone size: few; CDR3 DNA: TGTGCCAGCAGCCAAGATCGGGTAGTATTTGAATATGGCTACACCTTC; CDR3 protein: CASSQDRVVFEYGYTF
J gene: TRBJ1-1; D gene: -; V gene: TRBV7-9; clone size: -; CDR3 DNA: TGTGCCAGCAGCCCCAGACTCGGGGGGCAGGGAAACACTGAAGCTTTCTTT; CDR3 protein: CASSPRLGGQGNTEAFF
J gene: TRBJ2-7; D gene: -; V gene: TRBV20-1; clone size: many; CDR3 DNA: TGCAGCCTTCCGGGACTCCTGTCCTCCGAGCAGTACTTC; CDR3 protein: CSLPGLLSSEQYF
J gene: TRBJ2-1; D gene: TRBD1; V gene: TRBV12-3/TRBV12-4; clone size: many; CDR3 DNA: TGTGCCAGCAGTTCCCGGGACAGGGGGGTTAATGAGCAGTTCTTC; CDR3 protein: CASSSRDRGVNEQFF
J gene: TRBJ2-2; D gene: -; V gene: TRBV12-3/TRBV12-4; clone size: many; CDR3 DNA: TGTGCCAGCAGACCCCCATCCGGGGAGCTGTTTTTT; CDR3 protein: CASRPPSGELFF
J gene: TRBJ1-1; D gene: -; V gene: TRBV20-1; clone size: many; CDR3 DNA: TGCAGTGCCAACATCGAGGGGAGAGACACTGAAGCTTTCTTT; CDR3 protein: CSANIEGRDTEAFF
J gene: TRBJ1-5; D gene: -; V gene: TRBV29-1; clone size: many; CDR3 DNA: TGCAGCGTTGAAGCTATTATTGGCAGGGGTTTAGATCAGCCCCAGCATTTT; CDR3 protein: CSVEAIIGRGLDQPQHF
J gene: TRBJ2-2; D gene: -; V gene: TRBV29-1; clone size: few; CDR3 DNA: TGCAGCGTTGTCTACCTCAGGGCCGGGGAGCTGTTTTTT; CDR3 protein: CSVVYLRAGELFF
J gene: TRBJ1-2; D gene: -; V gene: TRBV5-5; clone size: many; CDR3 DNA: TGTGCCAGCAGTCTGGAACGGGGTTTTGGCTACACCTTC; CDR3 protein: CASSLERGFGYTF
J gene: TRBJ1-2; D gene: -; V gene: TRBV15; clone size: -; CDR3 DNA: TGTGCCACCAGCAGAGATGGGACGACAGGAGATAGCGGTGGCTACACCTTC; CDR3 protein: CATSRDGTTGDSGGYTF
J gene: TRBJ2-1; D gene: TRBD2; V gene: TRBV7-8; clone size: many; CDR3 DNA: TGTGCCAGCAGACGAAAGGGACTAGCGGGATACAATGAGCAGTTCTTC; CDR3 protein: CASRRKGLAGYNEQFF
J gene: TRBJ1-4; D gene: -; V gene: TRBV7-6; clone size: few; CDR3 DNA: TGTGCCAGCAGGGGGGGGACGGTAAATGAAAAACTGTTTTTT; CDR3 protein: CASRGGTVNEKLFF
J gene: TRBJ2-1; D gene: -; V gene: TRBV13; clone size: many; CDR3 DNA: TGTGCCAGCGGGAGAGGCAATGAGCAGTTCTTC; CDR3 protein: CASGRGNEQFF
J gene: TRBJ2-6; D gene: -; V gene: TRBV28; clone size: many; CDR3 DNA: TGTGCCAGCAGTCCTTACCGGGACATACACCTTTCTGGGGCCAACGTCCTGACTTTC; CDR3 protein: CASSPYRDIHLSGANVLTF
J gene: TRBJ2-5; D gene: -; V gene: TRBV29-1; clone size: few; CDR3 DNA: TGCAGCGACACGACAGCAGGGGCAGAGACCCAGTACTTC; CDR3 protein: CSDTTAGAETQYF
J gene: TRBJ2-1; D gene: -; V gene: TRBV7-3; clone size: -; CDR3 DNA: TGTGCCAGCAGCTTAACGGGGACTGGCACCTACAATGAGCAGTTCTTC; CDR3 protein: CASSLTGTGTYNEQFF
J gene: TRBJ1-1; D gene: -; V gene: TRBV27; clone size: -; CDR3 DNA: TGTGCCAGCAGTTTTAACTACAGAAACACTGAAGCTTTCTTT; CDR3 protein: CASSFNYRNTEAFF
J gene: TRBJ2-1; D gene: TRBD2; V gene: TRBV7-2; clone size: many; CDR3 DNA: TGTGCCAGCAGCCCCGGACTAGCGGACAATGAGCAGTTCTTC; CDR3 protein: CASSPGLADNEQFF
J gene: TRBJ2-3; D gene: -; V gene: TRBV6-2/TRBV6-3; clone size: many; CDR3 DNA: TGTGCCAGCACCCCTTCGAGTGGACGATCGACAGATACGCAGTATTTT; CDR3 protein: CASTPSSGRSTDTQYF
J gene: TRBJ2-1; D gene: TRBD2; V gene: TRBV5-6; clone size: few; CDR3 DNA: TGTGCCAGCAGCTATGGGACTAGCGGGAGATTTAATGAGCAGTTCTTC; CDR3 protein: CASSYGTSGRFNEQFF
J gene: TRBJ2-7; D gene: TRBD2; V gene: TRBV12-3/TRBV12-4; clone size: few; CDR3 DNA: TGTGCCAGCAGTTTAGGCGGGAGCGGGAGCGAGCAGTACTTC; CDR3 protein: CASSLGGSGSEQYF
J gene: TRBJ2-5; D gene: TRBD2; V gene: TRBV6-1; clone size: many; CDR3 DNA: TGTGCCAGCAGTCCAGCGGGAAGGCCGTTAGAGACCCAGTACTTC; CDR3 protein: CASSPAGRPLETQYF
J gene: TRBJ2-4; D gene: -; V gene: TRBV6-2/TRBV6-3; clone size: many; CDR3 DNA: TGTGCCAGCAGTTATCTAGAGAACATTCAGTACTTC; CDR3 protein: CASSYLENIQYF